This TCR beta chain was sequenced in a study of OX40 agonist ivuxolimab in advanced cancers. Across the study: It was permissible to have had prior anti-PD-1, anti-PD-L1 or anti-CTLA-4 therapy, and around 40% had some. Study conclusions and caveats: Averaged across samples, CD8+ T cells carried more expanded clones than CD4+ did.

Turning to this clone: Its cognate antigen is unknown.

Sequenced by immunoSEQ multiplex PCR; TCRdb stores in-frame clones only, minus some. The table includes over 45,000 clones, over 80% detected once. Germline V gene data show CDR1 as MDHEN and CDR2 as SYDVKM. The CDR3 extends over 15 amino acids. V was pared by 6 bases and J by 0 bases, with 8 bases of the junction left unmatched. This chain connects TRBV28 to TRBJ2-7; 7 bases align to TRBD2. This sequence was found in an adult with an advanced solid tumor such as melanoma, head and neck, liver or kidney cancer. Here the sequenced sample was CD4+ or CD8+ T cells sorted from blood, taken in a trial of the OX40 agonist ivuxolimab. The CDR3 coding sequence is TGTGCCAGCAGCTCCAAGCAGCGGGGCTCCTACGAGCAGTACTTC. This translates into CASSSKQRGSYEQYF.